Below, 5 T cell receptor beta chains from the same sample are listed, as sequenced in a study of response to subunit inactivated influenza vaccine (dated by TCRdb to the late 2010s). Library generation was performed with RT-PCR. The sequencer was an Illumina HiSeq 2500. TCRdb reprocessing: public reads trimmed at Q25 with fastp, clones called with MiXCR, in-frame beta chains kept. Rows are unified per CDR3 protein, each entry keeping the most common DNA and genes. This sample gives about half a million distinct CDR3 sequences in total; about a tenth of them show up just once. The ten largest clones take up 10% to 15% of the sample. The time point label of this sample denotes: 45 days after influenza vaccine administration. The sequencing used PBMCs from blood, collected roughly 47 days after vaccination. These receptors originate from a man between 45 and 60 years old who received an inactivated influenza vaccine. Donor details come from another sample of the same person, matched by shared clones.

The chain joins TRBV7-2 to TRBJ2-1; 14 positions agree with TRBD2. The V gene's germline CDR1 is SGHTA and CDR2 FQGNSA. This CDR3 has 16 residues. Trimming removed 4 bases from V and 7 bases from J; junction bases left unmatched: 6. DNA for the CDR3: TGTGCCAGCAGCTCCGCAGGGACTAGCGGGGGTAATGAGCAGTTCTTC. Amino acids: CASSSAGTSGGNEQFF.

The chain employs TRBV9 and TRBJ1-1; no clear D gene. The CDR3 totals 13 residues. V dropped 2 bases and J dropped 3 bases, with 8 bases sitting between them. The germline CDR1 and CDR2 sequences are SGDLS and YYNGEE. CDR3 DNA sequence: TGTGCCAGCAGCGTCGGGGAATACACTGAAGCTTTCTTT. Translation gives CASSVGEYTEAFF.

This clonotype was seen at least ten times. Here the CDR3 reads CASSQDRKLAGGTQYF. As DNA, the CDR3 is TGTGCCAGCAGCCAAGATAGGAAACTAGCGGGAGGGACCCAGTACTTC. The chain links TRBV3-1 to TRBJ2-5; 12 nucleotides agree with TRBD2. The CDR3 is 16 amino acids. V lost 0 bases to trimming and J lost 7 bases; unmatched junction nucleotides: 6. Germline CDR1 and CDR2: LGHDT and YNNKEL (reference sequence).

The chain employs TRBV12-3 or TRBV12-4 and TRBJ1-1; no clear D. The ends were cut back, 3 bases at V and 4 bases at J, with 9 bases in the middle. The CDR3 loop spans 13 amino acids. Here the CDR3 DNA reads TGTGCCAGCAGTTTCTCCTCTAGCACTGAAGCTTTCTTT. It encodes CASSFSSSTEAFF.

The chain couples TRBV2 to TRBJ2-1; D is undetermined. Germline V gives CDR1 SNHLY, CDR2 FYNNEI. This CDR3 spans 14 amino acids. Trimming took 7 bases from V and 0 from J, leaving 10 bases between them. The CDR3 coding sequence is TGTGCCAGCACGTTAACTCGCTCCTACAATGAGCAGTTCTTC. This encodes CASTLTRSYNEQFF.